This TCR beta chain was observed in a study of CD8+ T cells in alopecia areata. Findings and caveats of the study: Tofacitinib produced a significant decrease in scalp clonality and in expanded CD8+ clones among the top 100. Alopecia totalis/universalis scalp especially showed more expanded CD8+ clones than normal scalp.

Treatment of the sample: oral pan-JAK inhibitor, 5-10 mg twice daily. To note about this clone: What it binds is not known.

Germline V gene data show CDR1 as MNHEY and CDR2 as SMNVEV (reference sequence). The CDR3 runs 14 residues. Trimming removed 4 bases from V and 4 bases from J, with 11 bases in between. Reverse transcribed after extraction, RNA yielded cDNA as the sequencing template. This table comes from immunoSEQ multiplex PCR, and its TCRdb copy is limited to in-frame clones, with some not included. Of 150,000 to 200,000 clones in the sample, roughly 65% were seen once. The sequencing used CD4+ T cells sorted from blood, collected at week 4, from a patient treated with tofacitinib. The receptor was derived from a human donor with alopecia areata. The J gene is TRBJ1-5, the V gene TRBV27; possible D gene TRBD1, 6 bases. DNA of the CDR3: TGTGCCAGCAGTTACCGGGACAAAAATCAGCCCCAGCATTTT. As protein: CASSYRDKNQPQHF.